A single sample is the source of the 23 T cell receptor beta chains below, sequenced in a study of Graves' ophthalmopathy and Graves' hyperthyroidism. RNA served as the template for amplifying TCR beta CDR3 regions. HTBI-primed first-round RT-PCR preceded second-round multiplex PCR. TCRdb redid the calling of the multiplex PCR reads with MiXCR, one entry per CDR3 protein. The sample records roughly 380,000 distinct CDR3 sequences, 15% being singletons. The sequencing sample was made of peripheral blood. These receptors were taken from a young woman with stable Graves' hyperthyroidism.

This rearrangement joins TRBV12-3 or TRBV12-4 to TRBJ1-1; 8 bases fit TRBD1. This CDR3 has 15 amino acids. J lost 2 bases, V lost 6 bases, and 8 bases had no gene match. CDR3 residues: CASRRQGTANTEAFF. The CDR3 DNA follows: TGTGCCAGCAGACGACAGGGGACGGCTAACACTGAAGCTTTCTTT.

This clonotype was picked up many times. The gene calls are TRBV3-1 and TRBJ1-2; possibly TRBD1 for D (5 bases). From germline, CDR1 is LGHDT and CDR2 YNNKEL (reference sequence). The germline V and J ends were trimmed by 4 bases and 6 bases, with 12 bases remaining between them. This CDR3 is 13 amino acids long. CDR3 DNA: TGTGCCAGCAGCCGTCTACAGACAGATGGCTACACCTTC. It is translated as CASSRLQTDGYTF.

This clonotype was counted a few times. The rearrangement uses TRBV4-1 and TRBJ1-5, with D perhaps matching TRBD1 (5 bases). The CDR3 has 16 residues. CDR1 and CDR2 (germline): MGHRA, YSYEKL. Trimming took 4 bases from V and 5 from J, leaving 18 bases between them. This chain's CDR3 is CASSPEGRVNYQPQHF. CDR3 DNA sequence: TGCGCCAGCAGCCCCGAGGGGAGGGTTAACTATCAGCCCCAGCATTTT.

The rearrangement links TRBV10-3 to TRBJ1-1; D is possibly TRBD1 (6 bases). Per germline, CDR1 ENHRY and CDR2 SYGVKD. Between the trimmed V and J ends, which lost 6 bases and 0 bases, there was a span of 17 bases. This CDR3 has 16 residues. CDR3 DNA: TGTGCCATCAGCCCCGACAGGAGCAACATGAACACTGAAGCTTTCTTT. As protein: CAISPDRSNMNTEAFF.

This clonotype was observed many times. The J gene is TRBJ2-2, the V gene TRBV2; D is unclear. Germline V gene lookup returns CDR1 SNHLY and CDR2 FYNNEI. The length of the CDR3 is 13 residues. Trimming shortened V by 8 bases and J by 1 base, and 8 bases separated the two germline ends. CDR3: CASSGRNTGELFF. Here the CDR3 DNA reads TGTGCCAGCTCCGGACGGAACACCGGGGAGCTGTTTTTT.

V is TRBV18 and J is TRBJ2-5, with 8 bases that match TRBD2. Germline CDR1 and CDR2: KGHSH and LQKENI. The ends lost 8 bases at V and 7 bases at J; junction bases unmatched: 9. The CDR3 consists of 13 residues. The CDR3 DNA is TGTGCCAGCGGCCACGGGGGGGCCGGGACCCAGTACTTC. Translating it yields CASGHGGAGTQYF.

This clonotype was detected many times. V is TRBV9 and J is TRBJ1-2; tentative D call: TRBD1 (6 bases). The V gene's germline CDR1 is SGDLS and CDR2 YYNGEE. The V and J ends lost 1 base and 1 base respectively, with 8 bases between them. The CDR3 spans 14 residues. CDR3 DNA sequence: TGTGCCAGCAGCGTAAAGGACAGTAACTATGGCTACACCTTC. The encoded protein is CASSVKDSNYGYTF. The complete variable domain, with remaining parts taken from reference TRBV9 and TRBJ1-2, reads DSGVTQTPKHLITATGQRVTLRCSPRSGDLSVYWYQQSLDQGLQFLIQYYNGEERAKGNILERFSAQQFPDLHSELNLSSLELGDSALYFCASSVKDSNYGYTFGSGTRLTVV.

This clonotype was observed at least ten times. This chain uses TRBV6-5 with TRBJ2-2, with D uncertain. Trimming took off 0 bases at V and 1 base at J, with 6 bases between the two ends. Looked up from germline, CDR1 is MNHEY and CDR2 is SVGAGI. The CDR3 runs 15 residues. Written as DNA, the CDR3 is TGTGCCAGCAGTTACTCGTTTATGAACACCGGGGAGCTGTTTTTT. Translation: CASSYSFMNTGELFF.

This clonotype occurred many times. The rearrangement joins TRBV29-1 to TRBJ2-2, with D unresolved. Germline V gene lookup returns CDR1 SQVTM and CDR2 ANQGSEA. The CDR3 covers 14 residues. Trimming pared 0 bases from V and 4 bases from J, leaving 9 bases between. CDR3 residues: CSVEDPGFTGELFF. DNA of the CDR3: TGCAGCGTTGAAGATCCGGGTTTCACCGGGGAGCTGTTTTTT.

This clonotype appeared many times. This sequence joins TRBV9 and TRBJ2-2, with 7 bases that match TRBD1. The V gene end was trimmed by 0 bases and the J gene end by 7 bases; junction bases not matched to a gene: 9. CDR1 SGDLS and CDR2 YYNGEE come from the germline V gene. The CDR3 covers 16 residues. This chain's CDR3 is CASSVGGGKGIGELFF. DNA for the CDR3: TGTGCCAGCAGCGTAGGAGGGGGCAAAGGAATCGGGGAGCTGTTTTTT.

This clonotype was seen repeatedly, ten times or more. This chain joins TRBV11-3 and TRBJ2-7; 7 nucleotides match TRBD1. Trimming cost V 5 bases and J 5 bases; bases outside gene matches: 12. CDR1 and CDR2 (germline): SGHNT, YENEEA. The CDR3 covers 15 residues. The CDR3 here is CASSPDREYENEQYF. The DNA for the CDR3 is TGTGCCAGCAGCCCCGACAGGGAATACGAAAACGAGCAGTACTTC.

This clonotype has ten or more counts. This chain uses TRBV6-2 or TRBV6-3 with TRBJ1-2; 8 bases map to TRBD1. This CDR3 spans 14 amino acids. V lost 5 bases and J lost 8; bases outside the gene matches: 10. Germline V lookup: CDR1 MNHEY, CDR2 SVGEGT. CDR3 sequence: CASSLSRTGLGYTF. The CDR3 DNA is TGTGCCAGCAGTCTCTCTCGGACAGGGCTAGGCTACACCTTC.

The table lists this clonotype with many counts. V is TRBV20-1 and J is TRBJ2-5, with D perhaps assigned TRBD1 or TRBD2 (6 bases each). From germline, CDR1 is DFQATT and CDR2 SNEGSKA (reference sequence). The length of the CDR3 is 10 residues. CDR3 coding DNA: TGCAAAGGGGGGTGGGAGACCCAGTACTTC. It translates to CKGGWETQYF.

This clonotype was counted ten times or more. J is TRBJ1-5 and V is TRBV2, with 12 bases fitting TRBD1. The CDR3 contains 17 residues. In germline, CDR1 is SNHLY, CDR2 FYNNEI. Unmatched junction bases numbered 9, after V lost 5 bases and J lost 4 bases. The CDR3: CASSTGTGGDYNQPQHF. The CDR3 DNA follows: TGTGCCAGCAGTACCGGGACAGGGGGCGACTATAATCAGCCCCAGCATTTT.

This clonotype appeared many times. The V gene is TRBV29-1, the J gene TRBJ1-2; 7 nucleotides line up with TRBD1. Germline V lookup: CDR1 SQVTM, CDR2 ANQGSEA. The V and J ends lost 6 bases and 5 bases, in that order; junction bases with no gene match: 6. The CDR3 sequence is 12 residues long. CDR3 region: CSVAGTEYGYTF. Here the CDR3 DNA reads TGCAGCGTGGCCGGGACAGAGTATGGCTACACCTTC.

This clonotype appeared many times. The gene calls are TRBV20-1 and TRBJ2-7, with TRBD2 matching over 8 bases. CDR3 length: 13 amino acids. After removal of 4 bases from V and 0 bases from J, the junction contained 2 bases not matched to a gene. Germline loops: CDR1 DFQATT, CDR2 SNEGSKA (reference sequence). The CDR3 reads CSAIAGPSYEQYF. CDR3 bases: TGCAGTGCTATAGCGGGGCCCTCCTACGAGCAGTACTTC.

This clonotype was observed many times. The chain has TRBV6-1 and TRBJ2-7, with D perhaps matching TRBD2 (5 bases). The germline V gene encodes CDR1 MNHNS and CDR2 SASEGT. The CDR3 runs to 14 residues. Deletions cut 8 bases from V and 3 bases from J, with 17 bases between. CDR3 protein: CASGREAARYEQYF. CDR3 sequence (DNA): TGTGCCAGCGGGCGAGAAGCGGCCCGCTACGAGCAGTACTTC.

V and J are TRBV7-3 and TRBJ2-3, with D perhaps TRBD1 (5 bases). This CDR3 is built from 13 residues. Trimming removed 4 bases from V and 4 bases from J, with 9 bases in between. Germline CDR1 SGHTA, CDR2 FQGTGA. CDR3 sequence: CASSSTRADTQYF. The CDR3 nucleotides are TGTGCCAGCAGCTCGACCAGGGCAGATACGCAGTATTTT.

At least ten counts were recorded for this clonotype. This may come from a read error, since a much larger clone is one base off. This chain uses TRBV6-4 with TRBJ1-1; no clear D gene. CDR1 and CDR2 (germline): MRHNA, SNTAGT. This CDR3 has 12 residues. V lost 8 bases and J lost 0, with 7 bases in between. CDR3 amino acids: CASQDVNTEAFF. The DNA of the CDR3 is TGTGCCAGCCAGGACGTGAACACTGAAGCTTTCTTT.

As regards this clonotype: Given a much more abundant clone one base away, this may be a read error. The chain carries TRBV12-3 or TRBV12-4 and TRBJ2-4, with D unresolved. This CDR3 region has 12 residues. CDR3 protein: CASSPTKNIKYF. The CDR3 region has the DNA TGTGCCAGCAGCCCGACCAAAAACATTAAGTACTTC.

This clonotype was observed at least ten times. The rearrangement joins TRBV12-3 or TRBV12-4 to TRBJ1-2; weak D call: TRBD1 (6 bases). The CDR3 runs to 13 residues. The V end lost 2 bases, the J end lost 7 bases, and 11 bases lay between the germline ends. The CDR3 protein is CASSLTGNRGYTF. The CDR3 DNA sequence: TGTGCCAGCAGTTTAACAGGGAATCGTGGCTACACCTTC.

This clonotype was seen repeatedly, ten times or more. This chain uses TRBV3-1 with TRBJ1-1, with D possibly being TRBD1 (5 bases). Germline-derived CDR1 and CDR2 are LGHDT and YNNKEL (reference sequence). The CDR3 has 13 amino acids. The germline V and J ends were trimmed by 2 bases and 7 bases, with 11 bases remaining between them. CDR3 loop: CASSQPGRVEAFF. Here the CDR3 DNA reads TGTGCCAGCAGCCAACCGGGACGGGTTGAAGCTTTCTTT.

The chain is built from TRBV20-1 and TRBJ2-7; 10 bases map to TRBD2. Germline V CDR1 and CDR2: DFQATT, SNEGSKA (reference sequence). The CDR3 consists of 12 residues. V gave up 5 bases and J gave up 7 bases; unmatched junction bases: 5. CDR3 bases: TGCAGTGCTGGGGGACTAGCGCTGGAGCAGTACTTC. Its protein is CSAGGLALEQYF.